Below are 24 T cell receptor beta chains sequenced from a single sample in a study of OX40 agonist ivuxolimab in advanced cancers. Measured with immunoSEQ multiplex PCR; TCRdb has only the in-frame clones, and not every one. The sample carries about 20,000 clones, roughly four fifths recorded once. This specimen consisted of CD4+ or CD8+ T cells sorted from blood, obtained in a trial of the OX40 agonist ivuxolimab. These receptors all stem from an adult with an advanced solid tumor such as melanoma, head and neck, liver or kidney cancer.

V gene TRBV6-5 combines with J gene TRBJ1-2; D is ambiguous. The CDR3 runs to 15 residues. The germline V gene encodes CDR1 MNHEY and CDR2 SVGAGI. Trimming took off 2 bases at V and 0 bases at J, with 10 bases between the two ends. The CDR3 reads CASSYLGPSNYGYTF. The CDR3 DNA follows: TGTGCCAGCAGTTACCTCGGGCCTTCTAACTATGGCTACACCTTC.

The chain has TRBV21-1 and TRBJ1-4. TRBV21-1 is deemed a pseudogene. The CDR3 sequence is 14 residues long. CDR3: CASSKAKSGEKLFF. CDR3 nucleotide sequence: TGTGCCAGCAGCAAAGCGAAGTCGGGTGAAAAACTGTTTTTT.

V gene TRBV7-9 combines with J gene TRBJ2-7, with 14 bases matching TRBD2. With V trimmed by 5 bases and J by 5 bases, 8 bases remained unmatched. Per the germline V gene, CDR1 is SEHNR and CDR2 is FQNEAQ (reference sequence). The CDR3 extends over 16 amino acids. The CDR3: CASSQRLAGGPHEQYF. Written as DNA, the CDR3 is TGTGCCAGCAGCCAAAGACTAGCGGGGGGGCCCCACGAGCAGTACTTC.

V and J are TRBV7-9 and TRBJ2-2; tentatively, D is TRBD1 (6 bases). CDR1 is SEHNR, CDR2 FQNEAQ, per germline (reference sequence). This CDR3 has 14 residues. V lost 5 bases to trimming and J lost 2 bases, with 9 bases between them. The CDR3 is CASSAGGNTGELFF. As DNA, the CDR3 is TGTGCCAGCAGCGCTGGGGGCAACACCGGGGAGCTGTTTTTT.

This sequence joins TRBV11-2 and TRBJ1-2, with a possible D match to TRBD1 (5 bases). The germline V and J ends were trimmed by 5 bases and 3 bases, with 16 bases remaining between them. The CDR3 is 15 amino acids. Looked up from germline, CDR1 is SGHAT and CDR2 is FQNNGV. CDR3 in amino acids: CASSLGAEVDYGYTF. CDR3 nucleotides: TGTGCCAGCAGCCTCGGGGCTGAGGTAGACTATGGCTACACCTTC.

The chain is built from TRBV6-1 and TRBJ1-5; D uncertain. This CDR3 region has 13 residues. Trimming cost V 3 bases and J 4 bases, with 7 bases left between them. Germline V gene sequence: CDR1 MNHNS, CDR2 SASEGT. CDR3 protein: CASSDETNQPQHF. The DNA of the CDR3 is TGTGCCAGCAGTGATGAGACAAATCAGCCCCAGCATTTT.

The sample holds one count of this clone. The gene calls are TRBV6-5 and TRBJ2-3; 10 bases fit TRBD1. Germline V CDR1 and CDR2: MNHEY, SVGAGI. Trimming took 2 bases from V and 1 from J; bases not matched to a gene: 0. The CDR3 runs to 15 residues. The CDR3, as DNA: TGTGCCAGCAGTTACGGGACAGGGGGCACAGATACGCAGTATTTT. Protein product: CASSYGTGGTDTQYF.

The genes are TRBV5-1 and TRBJ2-2; D gene unclear. The CDR3 has 14 residues. Germline V gives CDR1 SGHRS, CDR2 YFSETQ. Trimming cost V 0 bases and J 4 bases, with 7 bases left between them. The CDR3 spells CASSLDRSTGELFF. CDR3 in DNA: TGCGCCAGCAGCTTGGACAGAAGCACCGGGGAGCTGTTTTTT.

This chain connects TRBV11-2 to TRBJ2-1, with D perhaps TRBD1 (6 bases). From germline, CDR1 is SGHAT and CDR2 FQNNGV. The CDR3 contains 15 residues. V was shortened by 5 bases and J by 1 base, with 12 bases between the two germline ends. CDR3 sequence reads: CASSEADRSYNEQFF. In DNA form, the CDR3 reads TGTGCCAGCAGCGAGGCGGACAGATCCTACAATGAGCAGTTCTTC.

This clone was counted a single time. The V call is TRBV6-1, the J call TRBJ2-5; D is ambiguous. V shed 2 bases and J shed 2 bases, with 9 bases lying between them. Looked up from germline, CDR1 is MNHNS and CDR2 is SASEGT. The CDR3 sequence is 14 residues long. The CDR3 region has the DNA TGTGCCAGCAGTGAACTAGGGTGGCAAGAGACCCAGTACTTC. Amino acid sequence: CASSELGWQETQYF.

This clone was counted between two and nine times. The sample holds other DNA sequences that translate to the same CDR3. The CDR3 spells CATSRDAGGSYEQYF. The DNA for the CDR3 is TGTGCCACCAGCAGAGATGCAGGGGGCTCCTACGAGCAGTACTTC. The V and J genes are TRBV15 and TRBJ2-7; TRBD1 agrees at 7 bases. Unmatched junction bases numbered 2, after V lost 0 bases and J lost 0 bases. CDR3 size: 15 residues. The germline CDR1 and CDR2 sequences are LNHNV and YYDKDF (reference sequence).

This chain uses TRBV19 with TRBJ1-2, with D possibly TRBD1 on 6 matching bases. This CDR3 has 14 residues. Trimming took off 7 bases at V and 5 bases at J, with 17 bases between the two ends. Germline values: CDR1 LNHDA, CDR2 SQIVND (reference sequence). The CDR3 is CASNDRDTIYGYTF. In DNA, the CDR3 is TGTGCCAGTAACGACCGGGACACTATTTATGGCTACACCTTC.

The chain links TRBV9 to TRBJ2-7; tentatively, D is TRBD2 (6 bases). The CDR3 loop spans 14 amino acids. V was cut by 2 bases and J by 2 bases, with 11 bases left in between. The germline gives CDR1 SGDLS, CDR2 YYNGEE. The CDR3 DNA is TGTGCCAGCAGCGTTGCTAGCGCGACCTACGAGCAGTACTTC. It translates to CASSVASATYEQYF.

The gene calls are TRBV7-9 and TRBJ2-7, with a possible D match to TRBD1 (6 bases). V lost 3 bases, J lost 0 bases, and 9 bases lay in between. The V gene's germline CDR1 is SEHNR and CDR2 FQNEAQ (reference sequence). The CDR3 loop spans 14 amino acids. The CDR3 DNA is TGTGCCAGCAGCTTCAGGGGATTCTCCTACGAGCAGTACTTC. Translation: CASSFRGFSYEQYF.

Points on this clone: At one of its ends the junction is not consistent with the germline gene, which may arise from a read error. V and J are TRBV5-1 and TRBJ1-5; no clear D. This CDR3 spans 13 amino acids. Germline assignment: CDR1 SGHRS and CDR2 YFSETQ. Here the CDR3 DNA reads TGCGCCAGCAGCCCCTGGCGGGGTGAGCCCCGGCATTTT. Its protein product is CASSPWRGEPRHF. Looking up the rest from reference TRBV5-1 and TRBJ1-5 gives the full variable domain: KAGVTQTPRYLIKTRGQQVTLSCSPISGHRSVSWYQQTPGQGLQFLFEYFSETQRNKGNFPGRFSGRQFSNSRSEMNVSTLELGDSALYLCASSPWRGEPRHFGDGTRLSIL.

This clone has a handful of counts. V is TRBV7-8 and J is TRBJ2-7, with TRBD1 matching over 8 bases. The length of the CDR3 is 13 residues. CDR1 SGHVS and CDR2 FQNEAQ come from the germline V gene. J lost 6 bases, V lost 5 bases, and 6 bases had no gene match. The CDR3 loop is CASSTGQGREQYF. In DNA form, the CDR3 reads TGTGCCAGCAGCACAGGACAGGGCCGCGAGCAGTACTTC.

The gene calls are TRBV5-8 and TRBJ1-2; D is uncertain. With 2 bases removed from V and 8 bases from J, the gap between germline ends came to 10 bases. Germline CDR1 and CDR2: SGHTS and YDEGEE. The CDR3 runs to 12 residues. The CDR3 DNA sequence: TGTGCCAGCAGCTTCCGTATAGGAGGCTACACCTTC. The encoded protein is CASSFRIGGYTF. The full variable domain, rest sourced from reference TRBV5-8 and TRBJ1-2, is EAGVTQSPTHLIKTRGQQATLRCSPISGHTSVYWYQQALGLGLQFLLWYDEGEERNRGNFPPRFSGRQFPNYSSELNVNALELEDSALYLCASSFRIGGYTFGSGTRLTVV.

This clone has just one count. The J gene is TRBJ1-5, the V gene TRBV2; D unresolved. CDR3 length: 13 residues. Germline CDR1 reads SNHLY; CDR2 reads FYNNEI. V lost 6 bases, J lost 0 bases, and 6 bases lay in between. This CDR3 reads CASRSYSNQPQHF. DNA for the CDR3: TGTGCCAGCAGGAGCTATAGCAATCAGCCCCAGCATTTT. The whole variable domain, filled in from reference TRBV2 and TRBJ1-5, reads EPEVTQTPSHQVTQMGQEVILRCVPISNHLYFYWYRQILGQKVEFLVSFYNNEISEKSEIFDDQFSVERPDGSNFTLKIRSTKLEDSAMYFCASRSYSNQPQHFGDGTRLSIL.

In DNA form, the CDR3 reads TGTGCCAGTAGTTCGGGACGTGGCGGAAAACTGTTTTTT. Amino acid sequence: CASSSGRGGKLFF. The chain combines TRBV19 with TRBJ1-4; weak D call: TRBD1 (5 bases). Trimming stripped 5 bases from V and 10 bases from J, with 14 bases between. This CDR3 contains 13 residues. The germline gives CDR1 LNHDA, CDR2 SQIVND (reference sequence).

This clone has only one observation. The chain carries TRBV6-1 and TRBJ1-4, with no clear D. The CDR3 runs to 15 residues. Trimming removed 2 bases at V and 0 bases at J, with 7 bases between. Germline V lookup: CDR1 MNHNS, CDR2 SASEGT. CDR3 nucleotide sequence: TGTGCCAGCAGTGAACCGGGTGCAACTAATGAAAAACTGTTTTTT. Amino acid sequence: CASSEPGATNEKLFF.

V gene TRBV6-4 combines with J gene TRBJ2-7; D possibly corresponds to TRBD2 (6 bases). V lost 6 bases to trimming and J lost 3 bases, with 30 bases between them. Germline CDR1 and CDR2: MRHNA and SNTAGT. The CDR3 contains 19 residues. The CDR3 DNA reads TGTGCCAGCAGACCCTTGCCTCCCACTCTCCCTGCGGGAAACTACGAGCAGTACTTC. Protein: CASRPLPPTLPAGNYEQYF.

The V and J genes are TRBV7-9 and TRBJ2-7, with 11 positions matching TRBD1. The germline gives CDR1 SEHNR, CDR2 FQNEAQ (reference sequence). The CDR3 is 14 residues long. Trimming cost V 5 bases and J 6 bases; bases outside gene matches: 6. The CDR3 DNA reads TGTGCCAGCAGCCCTCGGACAGGGGGCGCCGAGCAGTACTTC. This gives the protein CASSPRTGGAEQYF.

The chain combines TRBV5-1 with TRBJ2-3; D is unclear. V lost 2 bases and J 4 bases, leaving 14 bases between the germline ends. The germline V gene encodes CDR1 SGHRS and CDR2 YFSETQ. CDR3 length: 15 residues. The CDR3, as DNA: TGCGCCAGCAGCTTAAAGAGCGATTTGGCAGATACGCAGTATTTT. Translating gives CASSLKSDLADTQYF.

This rearrangement joins TRBV19 to TRBJ1-4, with a weak D call TRBD1 (6 bases). The ends were cut back, 4 bases at V and 8 bases at J, with 14 bases in the middle. Germline CDR1 is LNHDA and CDR2 is SQIVND (reference sequence). CDR3 length equals 14 residues. The chain's CDR3 is CASSSRDKREKLFF. The CDR3 DNA sequence: TGTGCCAGTAGTAGCCGGGACAAGAGAGAAAAACTGTTTTTT.